Below are 3 T cell receptor beta chains sequenced from a single sample in a study of T-cell reconstitution after alpha-beta-depleted transplantation in children. Unique molecular identifiers tagged the TCRbeta library. TCRdb re-analysed the PCR reads in MiXCR, keeping a single row per CDR3 protein. Among just over 200,000 distinct CDR3 sequences, about 8.2% were seen once, and the ten largest hold 35% to 40%. Source: PBMCs, mostly from graft donor cells, taken 360 days after TCRalphabeta/CD19-depleted stem cell transplant. These receptors came from a male patient aged 2-15 years who had a stem cell transplant for acute myeloid leukemia, so the T cells may come from the graft donor.

This clonotype was seen only a few times. The chain joins TRBV7-2 to TRBJ2-6; D is ambiguous. There are 14 residues in the CDR3. Germline V gives CDR1 SGHTA, CDR2 FQGNSA. V dropped 7 bases and J dropped 0 bases, with 7 bases sitting between them. The CDR3: CASNLDSGANVLTF. CDR3 DNA sequence: TGTGCCAGCAACCTAGACTCTGGGGCCAACGTCCTGACTTTC.

The rearrangement links TRBV7-2 to TRBJ1-6; D not certain. V was trimmed by 3 bases and J by 14 bases, leaving 11 bases between them. This CDR3 comprises 12 residues. Looked up from germline, CDR1 is SGHTA and CDR2 is FQGNSA. This chain's CDR3 is CASSFLGSSLHF. The CDR3 DNA reads TGTGCCAGCAGCTTCCTCGGAAGTTCCCTCCACTTT. The full variable domain, rest sourced from reference TRBV7-2 and TRBJ1-6, is GAGVSQSPSNKVTEKGKDVELRCDPISGHTALYWYRQSLGQGLEFLIYFQGNSAPDKSGLPSDRFSAERTGGSVSTLTIQRTQQEDSAVYLCASSFLGSSLHFGNGTRLTVT.

This clonotype was picked up a small number of times. V is TRBV25-1 and J is TRBJ2-5, with a tentative D call TRBD1 (6 bases). This CDR3 comprises 15 residues. CDR1 and CDR2 (germline): MGHDK, SYGVNS. The ends were cut back, 6 bases at V and 1 base at J, with 15 bases in the middle. The DNA for the CDR3 is TGTGCCAGCAGGCGGTTGGGGGCGACCCAAGAGACCCAGTACTTC. It yields the protein CASRRLGATQETQYF.